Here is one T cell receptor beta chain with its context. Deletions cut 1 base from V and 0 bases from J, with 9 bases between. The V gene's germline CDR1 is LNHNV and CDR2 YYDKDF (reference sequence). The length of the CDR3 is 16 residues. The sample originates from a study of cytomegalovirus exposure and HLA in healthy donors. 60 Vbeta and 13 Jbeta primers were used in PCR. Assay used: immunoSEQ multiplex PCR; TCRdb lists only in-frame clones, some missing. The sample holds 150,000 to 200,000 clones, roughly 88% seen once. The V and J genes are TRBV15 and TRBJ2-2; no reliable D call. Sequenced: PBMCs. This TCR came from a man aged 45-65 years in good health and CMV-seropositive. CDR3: CATSRGDGANTGELFF. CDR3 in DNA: TGTGCCACCAGCAGAGGTGACGGAGCGAACACCGGGGAGCTGTTTTTT.